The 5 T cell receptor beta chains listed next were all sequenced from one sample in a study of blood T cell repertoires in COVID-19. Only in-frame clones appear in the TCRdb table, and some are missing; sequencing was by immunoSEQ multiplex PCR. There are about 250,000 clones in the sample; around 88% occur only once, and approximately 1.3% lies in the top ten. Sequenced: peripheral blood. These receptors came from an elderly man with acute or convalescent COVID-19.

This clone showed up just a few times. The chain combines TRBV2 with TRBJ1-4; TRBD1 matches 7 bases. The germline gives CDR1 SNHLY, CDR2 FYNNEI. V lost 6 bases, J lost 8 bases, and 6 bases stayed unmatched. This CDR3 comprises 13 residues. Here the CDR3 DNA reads TGTGCCAGCAGACCTCCGGGACAGGAAAAACTGTTTTTT. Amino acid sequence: CASRPPGQEKLFF.

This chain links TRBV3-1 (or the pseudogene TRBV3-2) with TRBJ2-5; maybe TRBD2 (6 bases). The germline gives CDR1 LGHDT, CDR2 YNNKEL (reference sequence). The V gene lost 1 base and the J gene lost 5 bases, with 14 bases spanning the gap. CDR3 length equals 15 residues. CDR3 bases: TGTGCCAGCAGCCAAGCACACCATGGGGGGGAGACCCAGTACTTC. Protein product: CASSQAHHGGETQYF.

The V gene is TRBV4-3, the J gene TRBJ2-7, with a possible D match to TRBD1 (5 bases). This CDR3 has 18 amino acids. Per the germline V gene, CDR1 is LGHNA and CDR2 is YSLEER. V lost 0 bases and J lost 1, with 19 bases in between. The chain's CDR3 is CASSQDWGSLDISYEQYF. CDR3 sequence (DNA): TGCGCCAGCAGCCAAGATTGGGGCAGCCTTGATATTTCCTACGAGCAGTACTTC.

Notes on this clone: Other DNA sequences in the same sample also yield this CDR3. The CDR3 protein is CASSPGTGGPDTQYF. Written as DNA, the CDR3 is TGTGCCAGCAGTCCCGGGACAGGGGGCCCAGATACGCAGTATTTT. The chain recombines TRBV6-5 with TRBJ2-3, with 12 bases that match TRBD1. The CDR3 has 15 amino acids. Germline CDR1 reads MNHEY; CDR2 reads SVGAGI. With V trimmed by 5 bases and J by 4 bases, 4 bases remained unmatched.

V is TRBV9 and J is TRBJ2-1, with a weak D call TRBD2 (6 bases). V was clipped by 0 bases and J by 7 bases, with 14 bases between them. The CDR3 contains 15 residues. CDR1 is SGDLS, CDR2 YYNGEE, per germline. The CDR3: CASSVGLVRGNEQFF. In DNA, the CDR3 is TGTGCCAGCAGCGTAGGACTAGTTCGCGGGAATGAGCAGTTCTTC.